The 30 T cell receptor beta chains in this list originate from one sample, sequenced in a study of identical twins. TCRdb reprocessed the 5' RACE reads via MiXCR and lists one record per CDR3 protein. The table records approximately 700,000 distinct CDR3 sequences, roughly 18% of them present only once. The data also belong to a second study, concerning T cells expressing NK-cell markers.

Material: PBMCs. These receptors were obtained from a woman aged 18-30 years in good health.

This clonotype has a handful of counts. This chain joins TRBV25-1 and TRBJ2-3; a weak D match, TRBD2 (6 bases). Trimming removed 3 bases from V and 1 base from J, with 14 bases in between. The germline V gene encodes CDR1 MGHDK and CDR2 SYGVNS. The CDR3 sequence is 16 residues long. The CDR3 DNA is TGTGCCAGCAGTGACGAACTTTGGGGGGGCACAGATACGCAGTATTTT. It translates to CASSDELWGGTDTQYF.

This chain uses TRBV6-1 with TRBJ2-2; D is possibly TRBD2 (7 bases). The CDR3 is 17 amino acids. The ends were cut back, 2 bases at V and 5 bases at J, with 18 bases in the middle. CDR1 MNHNS and CDR2 SASEGT come from the germline V gene. CDR3 sequence: CASSEWGGGVRTGELFF. The CDR3 coding sequence is TGTGCCAGCAGTGAATGGGGAGGGGGTGTGAGGACCGGGGAGCTGTTTTTT.

This clonotype was seen a handful of times. The V gene is TRBV4-1, the J gene TRBJ1-5; D not resolved. This CDR3 contains 15 residues. Germline assignment: CDR1 MGHRA and CDR2 YSYEKL. With 0 bases removed from V and 9 bases from J, the gap between germline ends came to 15 bases. The CDR3 bases are TGCGCCAGCAGCCAAGATTCCTTGGGAGTTGGGCCCCAGCATTTT. This sequence encodes CASSQDSLGVGPQHF.

The genes are TRBV12-3 or TRBV12-4 and TRBJ2-3; the D gene is possibly TRBD1 (6 bases). V lost 5 bases and J 0 bases, leaving 15 bases between the germline ends. The CDR3 sequence is 16 residues long. CDR3 in amino acids: CASSPNRENSTDTQYF. In DNA form, the CDR3 reads TGTGCCAGCAGTCCCAACAGGGAAAATAGCACAGATACGCAGTATTTT.

The rearrangement links TRBV7-2 to TRBJ2-7, with D possibly TRBD2 on 6 matching bases. The germline gives CDR1 SGHTA, CDR2 FQGNSA. V was cut by 7 bases and J by 3 bases, with 13 bases left in between. This CDR3 region has 13 residues. The CDR3 region has the DNA TGTGCCAGCACCCGGCGGAGGGACTACGAGCAGTACTTC. Its protein product is CASTRRRDYEQYF.

This clonotype was observed a few times. CDR3 in amino acids: CSASTTGTYGYTF. The DNA for the CDR3 is TGCAGTGCTAGCACTACAGGGACCTATGGCTACACCTTC. The chain combines TRBV20-1 with TRBJ1-2; the D gene is possibly TRBD1 (6 bases). V was pared by 3 bases and J by 4 bases, with 12 bases between. The CDR3 covers 13 residues. From germline, CDR1 is DFQATT and CDR2 SNEGSKA (reference sequence).

This clonotype turned up a few times. This chain links TRBV6-1 with TRBJ2-2; no reliable D call. Germline assignment: CDR1 MNHNS and CDR2 SASEGT. CDR3 length: 15 residues. V was clipped by 4 bases and J by 0 bases, with 9 bases between them. The CDR3 DNA sequence: TGTGCCAGCAGTGTAGGGCACGCGAACACCGGGGAGCTGTTTTTT. Encoded protein: CASSVGHANTGELFF.

This clonotype has just a few counts. V is TRBV4-3 and J is TRBJ2-1; TRBD1 or TRBD2 may be the D gene (7 bases each). Looked up from germline, CDR1 is LGHNA and CDR2 is YSLEER. With 0 bases removed from V and 4 bases from J, the gap between germline ends came to 13 bases. This CDR3 spans 16 amino acids. For the CDR3, the DNA is TGCGCCAGCAGCCAAGATGGGGAGGGGGCATACAATGAGCAGTTCTTC. Translation gives CASSQDGEGAYNEQFF.

J is TRBJ1-3 and V is TRBV6-1; D possibly corresponds to TRBD1 (5 bases). CDR1 MNHNS and CDR2 SASEGT come from the germline V gene. The CDR3 spans 15 residues. The V end was cut by 7 bases, the J end by 0 bases, with 13 bases between. CDR3 DNA: TGTGCCAGCACGGGACGGGCCGTCTCTGGAAACACCATATATTTT. This gives the protein CASTGRAVSGNTIYF.

This clonotype was seen repeatedly, ten times or more. This rearrangement joins TRBV12-3 or TRBV12-4 to TRBJ2-5, with D possibly TRBD1 on 6 matching bases. This CDR3 has 15 amino acids. Trimming removed 4 bases at V and 4 bases at J, with 16 bases between. The CDR3 here is CASSSTGPFLETQYF. CDR3 nucleotide sequence: TGTGCCAGCAGTTCGACAGGCCCCTTTTTAGAGACCCAGTACTTC.

This chain uses TRBV7-2 with TRBJ1-6; tentatively, D is TRBD1 (5 bases). V was shortened by 3 bases and J by 7 bases, with 16 bases between the two germline ends. CDR1 is SGHTA, CDR2 FQGNSA, per germline. This CDR3 is built from 16 residues. The CDR3 region has the DNA TGTGCCAGCAGCTTCAAGGGCACAGAGGGGAATTCACCCCTCCACTTT. It encodes CASSFKGTEGNSPLHF.

This chain uses TRBV7-9 with TRBJ2-7; tentatively, D is TRBD1 (6 bases). Trimming pared 8 bases from V and 3 bases from J, leaving 14 bases between. CDR1 and CDR2 (germline): SEHNR, FQNEAQ (reference sequence). The CDR3 contains 13 residues. The DNA of the CDR3 is TGTGCCAGCTTATCGGACAGTCTCTACGAGCAGTACTTC. Protein sequence: CASLSDSLYEQYF.

The chain combines TRBV5-1 with TRBJ1-2, with D perhaps TRBD1 (5 bases). The CDR3 runs to 12 residues. The V gene lost 1 base and the J gene lost 8 bases, with 9 bases spanning the gap. Germline V gives CDR1 SGHRS, CDR2 YFSETQ. The CDR3 is CASSLNRHGYTF. The DNA for the CDR3 is TGCGCCAGCAGCTTGAACAGGCACGGCTACACCTTC.

This clonotype appeared a few times. The chain employs TRBV11-2 and TRBJ2-2, with D unresolved. The V and J ends lost 0 bases and 2 bases respectively, with 13 bases between them. Germline loops: CDR1 SGHAT, CDR2 FQNNGV. The CDR3 runs to 17 residues. CDR3 region: CASSLDPETANTGELFF. Here the CDR3 DNA reads TGTGCCAGCAGCTTAGACCCCGAGACCGCCAACACCGGGGAGCTGTTTTTT.

The genes are TRBV15 and TRBJ1-1; D possibly corresponds to TRBD1 (5 bases). The ends were cut back, 4 bases at V and 1 base at J, with 16 bases in the middle. The CDR3 consists of 16 residues. In germline, CDR1 is LNHNV, CDR2 YYDKDF (reference sequence). The CDR3 DNA is TGTGCCACCAGCAATCGACGCGGACACCCGAACACTGAAGCTTTCTTT. Translation: CATSNRRGHPNTEAFF.

The chain links TRBV5-1 to TRBJ2-7; a possible D gene is TRBD2 (5 bases). Trimming pared 6 bases from V and 0 bases from J, leaving 13 bases between. Per germline, CDR1 SGHRS and CDR2 YFSETQ. The CDR3 contains 14 residues. For the CDR3, the DNA is TGCGCCAGCAACAAAGCGGTTTTCTCCTACGAGCAGTACTTC. Its protein product is CASNKAVFSYEQYF.

The V and J genes are TRBV12-5 and TRBJ2-1; D might be TRBD2 (6 bases). The ends were cut back, 3 bases at V and 8 bases at J, with 11 bases in the middle. CDR1 is LGHNT, CDR2 FRNRAP, per germline. This CDR3 region has 13 residues. The CDR3 here is CASGLGGVYEQFF. The CDR3 bases are TGTGCTAGTGGTTTAGGCGGGGTCTATGAGCAGTTCTTC.

The chain uses TRBV9 and TRBJ1-2; a possible D gene is TRBD1 (6 bases). Germline V CDR1 and CDR2: SGDLS, YYNGEE. This CDR3 is 13 amino acids long. V was shortened by 4 bases and J by 8 bases, with 15 bases between the two germline ends. The CDR3 nucleotides are TGTGCCAGCAGCCGGACAGCCCCACCAGGCTACACCTTC. Translating it yields CASSRTAPPGYTF. The full variable domain, rest sourced from reference TRBV9 and TRBJ1-2, is DSGVTQTPKHLITATGQRVTLRCSPRSGDLSVYWYQQSLDQGLQFLIQYYNGEERAKGNILERFSAQQFPDLHSELNLSSLELGDSALYFCASSRTAPPGYTFGSGTRLTVV.

The chain has TRBV7-9 and TRBJ1-2; 10 positions match TRBD1. The germline V gene encodes CDR1 SEHNR and CDR2 FQNEAQ (reference sequence). The CDR3 has 15 residues. The V and J ends lost 4 bases and 2 bases, in that order; junction bases with no gene match: 4. The CDR3 protein is CASSSGTGVNYGYTF. CDR3 DNA sequence: TGTGCCAGCAGCTCAGGGACAGGGGTCAACTATGGCTACACCTTC.

The chain links TRBV7-2 to TRBJ1-2; TRBD1 is a possible D gene (6 bases). V lost 5 bases, J lost 4 bases, and 14 bases lay in between. CDR1 is SGHTA, CDR2 FQGNSA, per germline. The CDR3 consists of 14 residues. This chain's CDR3 is CASSPAGHLYGYTF. The CDR3 nucleotides read TGTGCCAGCAGCCCTGCGGGACACCTCTATGGCTACACCTTC. The full variable domain, with the rest looked up from reference TRBV7-2 and TRBJ1-2, is GAGVSQSPSNKVTEKGKDVELRCDPISGHTALYWYRQSLGQGLEFLIYFQGNSAPDKSGLPSDRFSAERTGGSVSTLTIQRTQQEDSAVYLCASSPAGHLYGYTFGSGTRLTVV.

The chain is built from TRBV20-1 and TRBJ2-7, with TRBD2 matching over 14 bases. The CDR3 covers 15 residues. V lost 6 bases, J lost 0 bases, and 4 bases stayed unmatched. The germline V gene has CDR1 DFQATT and CDR2 SNEGSKA (reference sequence). CDR3 amino acids: CSARLAGGSSYEQYF. The CDR3 region has the DNA TGCAGTGCAAGACTAGCGGGGGGGAGCTCCTACGAGCAGTACTTC.

This clonotype has only a few counts. V is TRBV4-3 and J is TRBJ2-2; TRBD2 aligns across 9 bases. CDR3 length: 16 residues. Germline lookup yields CDR1 LGHNA and CDR2 YSLEER. J was trimmed by 3 bases and V by 8 bases; bases with no gene match: 10. The DNA of the CDR3 is TGCGCCAGCTCGCTAGCGGGACGCCCCCACACCGGGGAGCTGTTTTTT. Encoded protein: CASSLAGRPHTGELFF.

This clonotype appeared a few times. The chain employs TRBV12-3 or TRBV12-4 and TRBJ1-1; D is uncertain. V lost 6 bases and J lost 4, with 9 bases in between. The CDR3 is 12 residues long. The CDR3 loop reads CASSRISTEAFF. In DNA, the CDR3 is TGTGCCAGCAGCCGTATTAGCACTGAAGCTTTCTTT.

The sample holds a few counts of this clonotype. The rearrangement uses TRBV5-1 and TRBJ2-5, with 7 bases fitting TRBD1. There are 13 residues in the CDR3. V was clipped by 7 bases and J by 1 base; unmatched bases: 4. Germline lookup yields CDR1 SGHRS and CDR2 YFSETQ. DNA of the CDR3: TGCGCCAGCGGCCGGGACAGCCAAGAGACCCAGTACTTC. Translating it yields CASGRDSQETQYF.

This clonotype was recorded many times. The chain carries TRBV5-1 and TRBJ1-1, with TRBD1 matching 7 bases. CDR3 size: 14 residues. V shed 4 bases, J shed 2 bases, and the junction held 5 bases outside the gene matches. Germline V gene lookup returns CDR1 SGHRS and CDR2 YFSETQ. This CDR3 is CASSGRDRNTEAFF. The CDR3 DNA sequence: TGCGCCAGCAGCGGCCGGGACAGAAACACTGAAGCTTTCTTT. The entire variable domain, with the rest obtained from reference TRBV5-1 and TRBJ1-1, is as follows: KAGVTQTPRYLIKTRGQQVTLSCSPISGHRSVSWYQQTPGQGLQFLFEYFSETQRNKGNFPGRFSGRQFSNSRSEMNVSTLELGDSALYLCASSGRDRNTEAFFGQGTRLTVV.

The CDR3 DNA follows: TGCGCCAGCAGAACCCGAGGTGAGGGGTGGGACATTCAGTACTTC. Amino acids: CASRTRGEGWDIQYF. This chain joins TRBV5-1 and TRBJ2-4; either TRBD1 or TRBD2 may fit D (5 bases each). Trimming pared 5 bases from V and 8 bases from J, leaving 20 bases between. The CDR3 spans 15 residues. Germline lookup yields CDR1 SGHRS and CDR2 YFSETQ. Together with reference TRBV5-1 and TRBJ2-4, the CDR3 gives the full variable domain: KAGVTQTPRYLIKTRGQQVTLSCSPISGHRSVSWYQQTPGQGLQFLFEYFSETQRNKGNFPGRFSGRQFSNSRSEMNVSTLELGDSALYLCASRTRGEGWDIQYFGAGTRLSVL.

The J gene is TRBJ1-4, the V gene TRBV20-1, with 7 nucleotides matching TRBD1. CDR1 DFQATT and CDR2 SNEGSKA come from the germline V gene (reference sequence). V shed 5 bases and J 7 bases; nucleotides not matched to a gene: 7. CDR3 length: 13 amino acids. As DNA, the CDR3 is TGCAGTGCTCCGACAGGGCTCTCTGAAAAACTGTTTTTT. The encoded protein is CSAPTGLSEKLFF.

J is TRBJ2-5 and V is TRBV9; possibly TRBD1 for D (6 bases). Deletions cut 6 bases from V and 5 bases from J, with 14 bases between. Germline V CDR1 and CDR2: SGDLS, YYNGEE. The CDR3 is made up of 13 amino acids. This chain's CDR3 is CASKGVSSETQYF. CDR3 bases: TGTGCCAGCAAGGGGGTCTCGTCGGAGACCCAGTACTTC.

This clonotype came up a few times. This rearrangement joins TRBV12-3 or TRBV12-4 to TRBJ2-5, with a tentative D call TRBD2 (6 bases). The germline V and J ends were trimmed by 9 bases and 1 base, with 9 bases remaining between them. The CDR3 has 12 residues. The DNA for the CDR3 is TGTGCCAGTGGGACTTTCCAAGAGACCCAGTACTTC. Its protein is CASGTFQETQYF.

The V gene is TRBV12-5, the J gene TRBJ2-3; D not certain. The V gene lost 8 bases and the J gene lost 6 bases, with 12 bases spanning the gap. From germline, CDR1 is LGHNT and CDR2 FRNRAP. The CDR3 is 12 amino acids. CDR3 DNA: TGTGCTAGTACTCCAAGAACGGATACGCAGTATTTT. Its protein product is CASTPRTDTQYF.